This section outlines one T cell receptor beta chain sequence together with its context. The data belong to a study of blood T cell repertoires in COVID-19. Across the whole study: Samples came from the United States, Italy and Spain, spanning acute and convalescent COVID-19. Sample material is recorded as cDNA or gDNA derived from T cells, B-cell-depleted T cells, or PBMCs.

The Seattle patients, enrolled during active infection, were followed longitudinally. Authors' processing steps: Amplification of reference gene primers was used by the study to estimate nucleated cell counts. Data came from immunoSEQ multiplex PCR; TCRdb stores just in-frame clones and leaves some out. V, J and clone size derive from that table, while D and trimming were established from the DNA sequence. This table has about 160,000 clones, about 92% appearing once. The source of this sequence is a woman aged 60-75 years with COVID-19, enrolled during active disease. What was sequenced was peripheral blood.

The CDR3 sequence is CASSLAGANEAFF. CDR3 sequence (DNA): TGTGCCAGCAGCTTAGCAGGGGCGAATGAAGCTTTCTTT. V gene TRBV7-8 combines with J gene TRBJ1-1, with a weak D call TRBD1 (5 bases). The CDR3 is 13 amino acids. Deletions cut 0 bases from V and 7 bases from J, with 9 bases between. Germline-derived CDR1 and CDR2 are SGHVS and FQNEAQ. The full variable domain, completed using reference TRBV7-8 and TRBJ1-1, is GAGVSQSPRYKVAKRGQDVALRCDPISGHVSLFWYQQALGQGPEFLTYFQNEAQLDKSGLPSDRFFAERPEGSVSTLKIQRTQQEDSAVYLCASSLAGANEAFFGQGTRLTVV.